This T cell receptor (beta chain) was sequenced during a study of shared clonotypes between healthy human individuals. As for the study in general: Researchers drew samples from a couple of women and a few men aged 18 to 49.

In the original workflow: As immunoSEQ supplied junction-only sequences (without quality scores), filtering differed. Clones were sequenced by immunoSEQ multiplex PCR, and TCRdb holds only the in-frame ones, with some missing. V and J calls and clone size are copied from that table; D and trimming were computed from the DNA. The profile shows roughly 2,000,000 clones, roughly 93% of them singletons. Naive CD8 cells lacked CD45RO and underwent positive selection for CCR7, leaving out terminally differentiated effector memory CD45RA+ cells. Adult Caucasians living in Nashville, Tennessee made up all of the donors. CDR1 is MNHEY, CDR2 SVGAGI, per germline. The trim removed 9 bases at V and 4 bases at J, leaving 7 bases unmatched. This CDR3 spans 14 amino acids.

The sequence was obtained from a man aged 18 to 30 in good health. Some clones in this sample may be carry-over from other donors' samples. Sequenced input: naive CD8+ T cells from PBMCs. This chain connects TRBV6-5 to TRBJ2-1; 9 bases match TRBD2. The DNA of the CDR3 is TGTGCCAGAAAAACTAGCGGGTGGTACAATGAGCAGTTCTTC. Translation gives CARKTSGWYNEQFF.